Presented here are 31 T cell receptor beta chains from one specimen sequenced in a study of blood T cell repertoires in COVID-19. The method was immunoSEQ multiplex PCR; TCRdb's version includes in-frame clones alone and lacks a portion of them. The sample records 85,000 to 110,000 clones, roughly 87% being singletons. Material: peripheral blood. The receptor source for this set is a human donor in a cohort sampled during active COVID-19.

This rearrangement joins TRBV7-8 to TRBJ1-3, with TRBD1 as a possible D gene (6 bases). The CDR3 contains 20 residues. V was cut by 1 base and J by 0 bases, with 22 bases left in between. Germline V CDR1 and CDR2: SGHVS, FQNEAQ. The CDR3, as DNA: TGTGCCAGCAGCTTAGTTTTACCGGGGGGGGCTCTTTACTCTGGAAACACCATATATTTT. Its translation is CASSLVLPGGALYSGNTIYF.

The chain couples TRBV11-2 to TRBJ2-7, with TRBD1 matching 8 bases. The CDR3 loop spans 14 amino acids. Germline assignment: CDR1 SGHAT and CDR2 FQNNGV. The V gene end was trimmed by 5 bases and the J gene end by 3 bases; junction bases not matched to a gene: 6. CDR3 coding DNA: TGTGCCAGCAGCATCGGGACAGGCGACTACGAGCAGTACTTC. This codes for CASSIGTGDYEQYF.

This rearrangement joins TRBV28 to TRBJ1-6, with 9 bases that match TRBD1. The CDR3 is made up of 14 amino acids. The germline V gene encodes CDR1 MDHEN and CDR2 SYDVKM. Germline trimming cut 5 bases from V and 10 bases from J; bases unmatched to any gene: 6. This CDR3 reads CASSRGQGGSPLHF. In DNA form, the CDR3 reads TGTGCCAGCAGTAGGGGACAGGGAGGATCACCCCTCCACTTT. The variable domain in full, with the rest retrieved from reference TRBV28 and TRBJ1-6, is DVKVTQSSRYLVKRTGEKVFLECVQDMDHENMFWYRQDPGLGLRLIYFSYDVKMKEKGDIPEGYSVSREKKERFSLILESASTNQTSMYLCASSRGQGGSPLHFGNGTRLTVT.

The CDR3 spells CASSVDNWNYGYTF. CDR3 coding DNA: TGTGCCAGCAGCGTAGATAACTGGAACTATGGCTACACCTTC. This chain links TRBV9 with TRBJ1-2; D not certain. Germline CDR1 is SGDLS and CDR2 is YYNGEE. This CDR3 has 14 residues. The germline V and J ends were trimmed by 0 bases and 2 bases, with 8 bases remaining between them.

V is TRBV18 and J is TRBJ2-1; the D gene is possibly TRBD2 (6 bases). Deletions cut 0 bases from V and 9 bases from J, with 18 bases between. Germline CDR1 KGHSH, CDR2 LQKENI. CDR3 size: 16 residues. The CDR3 sequence is CASSPPSSAVMGEQFF. The CDR3 DNA reads as TGTGCCAGCTCACCACCCTCTAGCGCAGTTATGGGTGAGCAGTTCTTC.

The chain is built from TRBV11-2 and TRBJ2-7; TRBD2 might be the D (5 bases). The CDR3 consists of 12 residues. CDR1 is SGHAT, CDR2 FQNNGV, per germline. With 6 bases removed from V and 10 bases from J, the gap between germline ends came to 16 bases. In nucleotides, the CDR3 is TGTGCCAGCAGTCAAGGTGGAGACTACCAGTACTTC. Its translation is CASSQGGDYQYF.

The J gene is TRBJ1-1, the V gene TRBV2; 8 bases map to TRBD1. The CDR3 length is 12 residues. Trimming took 6 bases from V and 7 from J; bases not matched to a gene: 4. Per germline, CDR1 SNHLY and CDR2 FYNNEI. The CDR3 DNA sequence: TGTGCCAGCAGCGTCGACAGGGGTGAAGCTTTCTTT. Translating gives CASSVDRGEAFF.

This clone was detected only a few times. The gene calls are TRBV27 and TRBJ1-1, with D uncertain. V was cut by 0 bases and J by 2 bases, with 7 bases left in between. This CDR3 is 14 amino acids long. Germline V gives CDR1 MNHEY, CDR2 SMNVEV (reference sequence). The CDR3 here is CASSLSPVNTEAFF. CDR3 coding DNA: TGTGCCAGCAGTTTATCTCCGGTCAACACTGAAGCTTTCTTT.

This chain connects TRBV24-1 to TRBJ2-1, with 7 positions matching TRBD1. In germline, CDR1 is KGHDR, CDR2 SFDVKD. CDR3 length: 15 amino acids. V dropped 2 bases and J dropped 4; count of bases not matched to a gene: 4. The CDR3 loop is CATSDSGQKYNEQFF. CDR3 bases: TGTGCCACCAGTGATTCGGGACAGAAGTACAATGAGCAGTTCTTC.

The genes are TRBV28 and TRBJ1-6; tentatively, D is TRBD1 (6 bases). Trimming left V 7 bases short and J 8 bases short, with 12 bases between. Per the germline V gene, CDR1 is MDHEN and CDR2 is SYDVKM. This CDR3 has 13 residues. Written as DNA, the CDR3 is TGTGCCAGCACGGCGGGGGGCCATTCACCCCTCCACTTT. It is translated as CASTAGGHSPLHF.

This clone has just one count. J is TRBJ2-1 and V is TRBV2, with TRBD2 matching over 8 bases. Trimming at V came to 4 bases and at J to 3 bases, leaving 14 bases not matched to a gene. Germline CDR1 reads SNHLY; CDR2 reads FYNNEI. This CDR3 region has 18 residues. The CDR3 coding sequence is TGTGCCAGCAGTGGTCAGCGGGGGCGATCCTATGTCTACAATGAGCAGTTCTTC. It is translated as CASSGQRGRSYVYNEQFF. Combining the CDR3 with reference TRBV2 and TRBJ2-1 gives the whole variable domain EPEVTQTPSHQVTQMGQEVILRCVPISNHLYFYWYRQILGQKVEFLVSFYNNEISEKSEIFDDQFSVERPDGSNFTLKIRSTKLEDSAMYFCASSGQRGRSYVYNEQFFGPGTRLTVL.

The genes are TRBV19 and TRBJ2-2; D might be TRBD1 (7 bases). Germline loops: CDR1 LNHDA, CDR2 SQIVND (reference sequence). V gave up 6 bases and J gave up 6 bases, with 14 bases separating them. This CDR3 comprises 14 residues. CDR3 loop: CASRSDREAGELFF. CDR3 sequence (DNA): TGTGCCAGTAGATCCGACAGGGAGGCCGGGGAGCTGTTTTTT.

The rearrangement uses TRBV18 and TRBJ2-7; 7 nucleotides align to TRBD1. Germline V gene data show CDR1 as KGHSH and CDR2 as LQKENI. The V gene end was trimmed by 3 bases and the J gene end by 2 bases; junction bases not matched to a gene: 7. This CDR3 is 15 amino acids long. The CDR3, as DNA: TGTGCCAGCTCACCGCAGGGACAGAGAACCTACGAGCAGTACTTC. As protein: CASSPQGQRTYEQYF.

The chain combines TRBV11-2 with TRBJ2-7; D unclear. Trimming took 0 bases from V and 3 from J, leaving 3 bases between them. There are 12 residues in the CDR3. Germline V CDR1 and CDR2: SGHAT, FQNNGV. The CDR3 loop reads CASSLDLYEQYF. CDR3 in DNA: TGTGCCAGCAGCTTAGACCTCTACGAGCAGTACTTC.

The chain links TRBV28 to TRBJ2-3, with D tentatively TRBD2 (7 bases). The CDR3 runs to 14 residues. The germline V gene encodes CDR1 MDHEN and CDR2 SYDVKM. V was cut by 6 bases and J by 3 bases, with 13 bases left in between. The DNA of the CDR3 is TGTGCCAGCAGGCAACAGGGAGGGACAGATACGCAGTATTTT. This codes for CASRQQGGTDTQYF.

The CDR3 nucleotides read TGTGCCAGCAGTCAGTCAGGGCGTTCTGGAAACACCATATATTTT. Translation: CASSQSGRSGNTIYF. The genes are TRBV28 and TRBJ1-3; tentative D call: TRBD1 (5 bases). The V and J ends lost 5 bases and 1 base respectively, with 12 bases between them. The CDR3 runs to 15 residues. The germline gives CDR1 MDHEN, CDR2 SYDVKM.

This rearrangement joins TRBV28 to TRBJ2-3; 9 positions match TRBD1. This CDR3 has 15 amino acids. V shed 6 bases and J 6 bases; nucleotides not matched to a gene: 10. The germline gives CDR1 MDHEN, CDR2 SYDVKM. CDR3 nucleotide sequence: TGTGCCAGCAGACTCGGGACAGGGTTTACGGATACGCAGTATTTT. It is translated as CASRLGTGFTDTQYF.

The rearrangement joins TRBV14 to TRBJ2-7; TRBD1 agrees at 8 bases. Losses at the gene ends were 5 bases for V and 4 bases for J; bases not matched to a gene: 13. This CDR3 has 16 residues. Per germline, CDR1 SGHDN and CDR2 FVKESK. CDR3 nucleotides: TGTGCCAGCAGCAAGTCGACAGGGGTTCCCCGTTACGAGCAGTACTTC. This gives the protein CASSKSTGVPRYEQYF.

This clone was recorded a few times. The chain has TRBV7-2 and TRBJ1-5, with D possibly TRBD1 on 5 matching bases. This CDR3 comprises 15 residues. The germline gives CDR1 SGHTA, CDR2 FQGNSA. V was trimmed by 2 bases and J by 2 bases, leaving 10 bases between them. DNA of the CDR3: TGTGCCAGCAGCTTATTAGGGGCCGGCAATCAGCCCCAGCATTTT. Its translation is CASSLLGAGNQPQHF.

This clone came up once. This chain links TRBV4-1 with TRBJ1-2; D perhaps matches TRBD1 (5 bases). The CDR3 totals 16 residues. The germline V gene has CDR1 MGHRA and CDR2 YSYEKL. The germline V and J ends were trimmed by 0 bases and 8 bases, with 19 bases remaining between them. This chain's CDR3 is CASSQDRAGGVGGYTF. The CDR3 bases are TGCGCCAGCAGCCAAGATCGGGCCGGGGGGGTTGGCGGCTACACCTTC.

This clone turned up a few times. This chain joins TRBV5-1 and TRBJ2-1; TRBD2 matches at 14 bases. V shed 2 bases, J shed 3 bases, and the junction held 4 bases outside the gene matches. The CDR3 runs 17 residues. Germline loops: CDR1 SGHRS, CDR2 YFSETQ. The chain's CDR3 is CASSFAGLAGVYNEQFF. CDR3 coding DNA: TGCGCCAGCAGCTTCGCGGGACTAGCGGGGGTCTACAATGAGCAGTTCTTC.

The chain employs TRBV5-5 and TRBJ1-1; D unresolved. Trimming shortened V by 0 bases and J by 3 bases, and 9 bases separated the two germline ends. This CDR3 is built from 14 residues. The germline CDR1 and CDR2 sequences are SGHKS and YYEKEE (reference sequence). For the CDR3, the DNA is TGTGCCAGCAGCTTGGCCTGGGCAGACACTGAAGCTTTCTTT. This translates into CASSLAWADTEAFF.

V is TRBV5-4 and J is TRBJ2-1, with no clear D. The V end was cut by 1 base, the J end by 6 bases, with 8 bases between. Looked up from germline, CDR1 is SGHNT and CDR2 is YYREEE (reference sequence). The CDR3 runs to 13 residues. CDR3 amino acids: CASSLYQFNEQFF. As DNA, the CDR3 is TGTGCCAGCAGCTTGTACCAGTTCAATGAGCAGTTCTTC.

This chain uses TRBV27 with TRBJ1-6, with D uncertain. Germline CDR1 is MNHEY and CDR2 is SMNVEV (reference sequence). Trimming removed 10 bases from V and 4 bases from J, with 17 bases in between. The CDR3 is made up of 15 amino acids. The CDR3 sequence: CATREEGVYNSPLHF. The CDR3 DNA follows: TGTGCCACCCGGGAAGAAGGAGTTTATAATTCACCCCTCCACTTT.

J is TRBJ2-7 and V is TRBV4-1; TRBD1 matches at 8 bases. CDR3 length equals 15 residues. Germline-derived CDR1 and CDR2 are MGHRA and YSYEKL. Trimming at V came to 4 bases and at J to 1 base, leaving 6 bases not matched to a gene. The DNA of the CDR3 is TGCGCCAGCAGCCGTGACAGGGGTTCATCCTACGAGCAGTACTTC. It codes for CASSRDRGSSYEQYF.

The gene calls are TRBV5-4 and TRBJ1-1, with D unresolved. The CDR3 loop spans 13 amino acids. Germline lookup yields CDR1 SGHNT and CDR2 YYREEE (reference sequence). V shed 1 base and J shed 1 base, with 5 bases lying between them. This CDR3 is CASSLRGNTEAFF. Here the CDR3 DNA reads TGTGCCAGCAGCTTGCGGGGGAACACTGAAGCTTTCTTT.

V is TRBV7-2 and J is TRBJ2-7, with 7 bases identical to TRBD1. Germline V gene lookup returns CDR1 SGHTA and CDR2 FQGNSA. Losses at the gene ends were 3 bases for V and 3 bases for J; bases not matched to a gene: 5. The CDR3 totals 14 residues. This CDR3 reads CASSFSTGFYEQYF. In DNA, the CDR3 is TGTGCCAGCAGCTTCTCGACAGGGTTCTACGAGCAGTACTTC.

This chain joins TRBV9 and TRBJ1-6, with TRBD1 matching over 7 bases. The CDR3 has 16 amino acids. J was trimmed by 9 bases and V by 3 bases; bases with no gene match: 12. The germline gives CDR1 SGDLS, CDR2 YYNGEE. In DNA, the CDR3 is TGTGCCAGCAGCGACCCAGTGGACAGGAAGGGTTCACCCCTCCACTTT. This codes for CASSDPVDRKGSPLHF. Variable domain in full (rest from reference TRBV9 and TRBJ1-6): DSGVTQTPKHLITATGQRVTLRCSPRSGDLSVYWYQQSLDQGLQFLIQYYNGEERAKGNILERFSAQQFPDLHSELNLSSLELGDSALYFCASSDPVDRKGSPLHFGNGTRLTVT.

The genes are TRBV19 and TRBJ2-7; D possibly corresponds to TRBD2 (6 bases). The CDR3 length is 13 residues. CDR1 and CDR2 (germline): LNHDA, SQIVND (reference sequence). Trimming cost V 6 bases and J 7 bases, with 16 bases left between them. CDR3 nucleotide sequence: TGTGCCAGTAGCCAGCCGGGGGTTGAAGAGCAGTACTTC. Protein product: CASSQPGVEEQYF.

V gene TRBV5-1 combines with J gene TRBJ1-1; D not certain. Trimming left V 0 bases short and J 8 bases short, with 14 bases between. CDR1 SGHRS and CDR2 YFSETQ come from the germline V gene. The CDR3 is made up of 14 amino acids. CDR3 residues: CASSLVLNAVEAFF. CDR3 DNA: TGCGCCAGCAGCTTGGTATTGAATGCGGTAGAAGCTTTCTTT.

This clone has at least ten counts. The V gene is TRBV2, the J gene TRBJ1-2; 9 positions match TRBD1. V lost 4 bases, J lost 7 bases, and 4 bases stayed unmatched. This CDR3 region has 13 residues. Germline CDR1 and CDR2: SNHLY and FYNNEI. CDR3 DNA sequence: TGTGCCAGCAGTGGGGACAGGGACCCTGGCTACACCTTC. Protein product: CASSGDRDPGYTF.